These 29 T cell receptor beta chains share one sample of origin, sequenced in a study of cytomegalovirus exposure and HLA in healthy donors. The repertoire was sequenced with immunoSEQ multiplex PCR; TCRdb's copy has only in-frame clones and lacks some. The sample carries over 85,000 clones, under 95% recorded once. The sample was PBMCs. The receptors originated from a woman in her twenties or thirties in good health and CMV-seropositive.

The rearrangement joins TRBV30 to TRBJ2-3; 8 bases match TRBD2. This CDR3 is 14 amino acids long. Germline CDR1 reads GTSNPN; CDR2 reads SVGIG (reference sequence). After removal of 7 bases from V and 3 bases from J, the junction contained 9 bases not matched to a gene. The CDR3 here is CASRTSGATDTQYF. CDR3 bases: TGTGCCTCCCGTACTAGCGGAGCGACAGATACGCAGTATTTT.

The V and J genes are TRBV11-2 and TRBJ1-5; perhaps TRBD1 as D (5 bases). The V end lost 6 bases, the J end lost 7 bases, and 16 bases lay between the germline ends. The CDR3 loop spans 14 amino acids. Germline assignment: CDR1 SGHAT and CDR2 FQNNGV. This chain's CDR3 is CASRRTHFSQPQHF. DNA of the CDR3: TGTGCCAGCAGACGGACACATTTTTCGCAGCCCCAGCATTTT.

The rearrangement links TRBV29-1 to TRBJ2-1; 7 nucleotides match TRBD1. The CDR3 is 11 residues long. In germline, CDR1 is SQVTM, CDR2 ANQGSEA. The CDR3 region is CAQNRGDEQFF. Here the CDR3 DNA reads TGCGCCCAAAACAGGGGCGATGAGCAGTTCTTC.

This rearrangement joins TRBV28 to TRBJ2-3, with D perhaps matching TRBD2 (6 bases). Germline V gene lookup returns CDR1 MDHEN and CDR2 SYDVKM. Trimming shortened V by 2 bases and J by 0 bases, and 9 bases separated the two germline ends. This CDR3 has 15 residues. In DNA form, the CDR3 reads TGTGCCAGCAGTTTACAAGGGACTAGCACAGATACGCAGTATTTT. This translates into CASSLQGTSTDTQYF.

This clone was found once. This chain uses TRBV15 with TRBJ2-2, with TRBD1 as a possible D gene (6 bases). This CDR3 is 16 amino acids long. Trimming shortened V by 1 base and J by 4 bases, and 13 bases separated the two germline ends. Germline assignment: CDR1 LNHNV and CDR2 YYDKDF (reference sequence). The CDR3 loop reads CATSRGWGTFTGELFF. The CDR3 region has the DNA TGTGCCACCAGCAGAGGATGGGGGACATTCACCGGGGAGCTGTTTTTT.

About this clone: The same CDR3 is also encoded by other DNA sequences in this sample. V usage is TRBV30 and J usage is TRBJ1-5; a possible D gene is TRBD1 (5 bases). This CDR3 comprises 13 residues. Germline V CDR1 and CDR2: GTSNPN, SVGIG (reference sequence). Trimming stripped 3 bases from V and 4 bases from J, with 10 bases between. The DNA of the CDR3 is TGTGCCTGGAGCCCCCGGGGGAATCAGCCCCAGCATTTT. As protein: CAWSPRGNQPQHF.

This clone is a singleton in its sample. The chain links TRBV30 to TRBJ2-7, with D possibly being TRBD1 (6 bases). The CDR3 loop spans 15 amino acids. Germline CDR1 reads GTSNPN; CDR2 reads SVGIG (reference sequence). V was pared by 1 base and J by 3 bases, with 16 bases between. The CDR3 is CAWSDPTLDSYEQYF. The CDR3 DNA is TGTGCCTGGAGTGATCCCACCCTGGACAGCTACGAGCAGTACTTC.

This chain connects TRBV7-3 to TRBJ2-1; no clear D gene. Trimming left V 3 bases short and J 9 bases short, with 9 bases between. This CDR3 is 12 amino acids long. Germline CDR1 reads SGHTA; CDR2 reads FQGTGA. The CDR3 protein is CASSLSRSEQFF. The CDR3 DNA reads TGTGCCAGCAGCTTGTCACGTAGTGAGCAGTTCTTC.

A single count supports this clone. The chain uses TRBV7-3 and TRBJ2-1, with D possibly being TRBD1 (6 bases). CDR3 length equals 14 residues. Germline values: CDR1 SGHTA, CDR2 FQGTGA. V shed 5 bases and J shed 10 bases, with 18 bases lying between them. CDR3 sequence reads: CASSPDSHLSEQFF. The CDR3 DNA sequence: TGTGCCAGCAGCCCGGACAGTCATCTCAGCGAGCAGTTCTTC.

V and J are TRBV28 and TRBJ1-4; D uncertain. The V end was cut by 6 bases, the J end by 0 bases, with 11 bases between. The CDR3 totals 15 residues. Per the germline V gene, CDR1 is MDHEN and CDR2 is SYDVKM. The CDR3 DNA reads TGTGCCAGCAGCGTGGAGGTTGCAACTAATGAAAAACTGTTTTTT. This gives the protein CASSVEVATNEKLFF.

The chain uses TRBV2 and TRBJ2-3; D might be TRBD1 (6 bases). This CDR3 region has 13 residues. Germline CDR1 reads SNHLY; CDR2 reads FYNNEI. V was shortened by 6 bases and J by 3 bases, with 10 bases between the two germline ends. The CDR3 bases are TGTGCCAGCAGCGCCGGACAGACAGATACGCAGTATTTT. Protein: CASSAGQTDTQYF.

This sequence joins TRBV29-1 and TRBJ1-1; 7 bases map to TRBD1. The CDR3 contains 12 residues. V dropped 6 bases and J dropped 11; count of bases not matched to a gene: 12. Germline V gives CDR1 SQVTM, CDR2 ANQGSEA. The CDR3 DNA is TGCAGCGTCACACAGGGGATGCGGGATGCTTTCTTT. Translation gives CSVTQGMRDAFF. Based on the CDR3 plus reference TRBV29-1 and TRBJ1-1, the full variable domain is SAVISQKPSRDICQRGTSLTIQCQVDSQVTMMFWYRQQPGQSLTLIATANQGSEATYESGFVIDKFPISRPNLTFSTLTVSNMSPEDSSIYLCSVTQGMRDAFFGQGTRLTVV.

This clone was seen a single time. The chain joins TRBV19 to TRBJ1-1, with 9 bases that match TRBD1. This CDR3 has 13 residues. The germline V gene has CDR1 LNHDA and CDR2 SQIVND (reference sequence). Losses at the gene ends were 5 bases for V and 4 bases for J; bases not matched to a gene: 2. CDR3 protein: CASSQQGATEAFF. CDR3 DNA sequence: TGTGCCAGTAGTCAACAGGGGGCCACTGAAGCTTTCTTT.

The CDR3 protein is CASSYQTSNRETQYF. DNA for the CDR3: TGTGCCAGCAGTTACCAGACTAGTAACAGGGAGACCCAGTACTTC. The rearrangement uses TRBV6-5 and TRBJ2-5; possibly TRBD2 for D (6 bases). Per the germline V gene, CDR1 is MNHEY and CDR2 is SVGAGI. This CDR3 has 15 residues. The ends were cut back, 2 bases at V and 5 bases at J, with 15 bases in the middle.

The J gene is TRBJ2-5, the V gene TRBV7-2, with 9 bases that match TRBD1. The CDR3 sequence is 13 residues long. Germline-derived CDR1 and CDR2 are SGHTA and FQGNSA. The V segment lost 5 bases and the J segment 5 bases; nucleotides outside the gene matches: 3. The DNA of the CDR3 is TGTGCCAGCAGCGGACAGGGGAGTGAGACCCAGTACTTC. This gives the protein CASSGQGSETQYF.

This chain connects TRBV6-6 to TRBJ1-4, with D perhaps TRBD1 (6 bases). This CDR3 has 14 amino acids. Deletions cut 10 bases from V and 7 bases from J, with 19 bases between. Germline assignment: CDR1 MNHNY and CDR2 SVGAGI (reference sequence). The CDR3 nucleotides are TGTGCCACCCGGACCGGGGGGCGCGGTGAAAAACTGTTTTTT. Translating it yields CATRTGGRGEKLFF.

The chain links TRBV5-6 to TRBJ1-2; D is unclear. From germline, CDR1 is SGHDT and CDR2 YYEEEE. V lost 2 bases, J lost 7 bases, and 9 bases lay in between. This CDR3 contains 12 residues. CDR3 sequence reads: CASSFSGSGYTF. The CDR3 nucleotides read TGTGCCAGCAGCTTTTCTGGTAGTGGCTACACCTTC.

This clone was recorded only once. The chain has TRBV7-2 and TRBJ1-5, with 9 bases lining up with TRBD1. Trimming removed 5 bases from V and 3 bases from J; junction bases left unmatched: 5. This CDR3 has 15 amino acids. CDR1 is SGHTA and CDR2 is FQGNSA in the germline V gene. The CDR3 here is CASSPGQGANQPQHF. CDR3 DNA sequence: TGTGCCAGCAGCCCGGGACAGGGAGCCAATCAGCCCCAGCATTTT.

V gene TRBV7-2 combines with J gene TRBJ2-1; 12 nucleotides agree with TRBD2. This CDR3 spans 17 amino acids. CDR1 is SGHTA and CDR2 is FQGNSA in the germline V gene. Unmatched junction bases numbered 15, after V lost 5 bases and J lost 10 bases. The CDR3 spells CASSHPESSGRAGEQFF. DNA for the CDR3: TGTGCCAGCAGCCATCCTGAGTCTAGCGGGAGGGCCGGCGAGCAGTTCTTC. The full variable domain, in which reference TRBV7-2 and TRBJ2-1 provide the parts outside the CDR3, is GAGVSQSPSNKVTEKGKDVELRCDPISGHTALYWYRQSLGQGLEFLIYFQGNSAPDKSGLPSDRFSAERTGGSVSTLTIQRTQQEDSAVYLCASSHPESSGRAGEQFFGPGTRLTVL.

The chain uses TRBV6-1 and TRBJ1-2, with 7 bases matching TRBD1. The CDR3 is 11 residues long. V was pared by 8 bases and J by 8 bases, with 5 bases of the junction left unmatched. The germline CDR1 and CDR2 sequences are MNHNS and SASEGT. The chain's CDR3 is CASGNRGGYTF. CDR3 bases: TGTGCCAGCGGGAACAGGGGCGGCTACACCTTC.

This rearrangement joins TRBV4-1 to TRBJ2-2; 7 bases map to TRBD2. V lost 7 bases and J lost 3; bases outside the gene matches: 8. Germline assignment: CDR1 MGHRA and CDR2 YSYEKL. The CDR3 is 15 residues long. The CDR3 DNA follows: TGCGCCAGCACCCCTGTGACTAGCCACACCGGGGAGCTGTTTTTT. It encodes CASTPVTSHTGELFF.

Only one count was recorded for this clone. This chain connects TRBV5-1 to TRBJ2-7, with a possible D match to TRBD2 (5 bases). Germline CDR1 SGHRS, CDR2 YFSETQ. V was clipped by 0 bases and J by 4 bases, with 14 bases between them. There are 15 residues in the CDR3. DNA for the CDR3: TGCGCCAGCAGCTTGGACGCCATGGGGAGTTACGAGCAGTACTTC. As protein: CASSLDAMGSYEQYF. Using reference TRBV5-1 and TRBJ2-7 for the parts outside the CDR3, the full variable domain is KAGVTQTPRYLIKTRGQQVTLSCSPISGHRSVSWYQQTPGQGLQFLFEYFSETQRNKGNFPGRFSGRQFSNSRSEMNVSTLELGDSALYLCASSLDAMGSYEQYFGPGTRLTVT.

This rearrangement joins TRBV7-9 to TRBJ2-7; TRBD2 matches 11 bases. Germline V gene sequence: CDR1 SEHNR, CDR2 FQNEAQ (reference sequence). The CDR3 extends over 18 amino acids. After removal of 2 bases from V and 0 bases from J, the junction contained 9 bases not matched to a gene. In DNA form, the CDR3 reads TGTGCCAGCAGCTTATTCGTGACTAGCGGGGTGAGCTCCTACGAGCAGTACTTC. Encoded protein: CASSLFVTSGVSSYEQYF. The full variable domain, its missing parts supplied by reference TRBV7-9 and TRBJ2-7, is DTGVSQNPRHKITKRGQNVTFRCDPISEHNRLYWYRQTLGQGPEFLTYFQNEAQLEKSRLLSDRFSAERPKGSFSTLEIQRTEQGDSAMYLCASSLFVTSGVSSYEQYFGPGTRLTVT.

In its sample, this clone was seen once. This chain uses TRBV2 with TRBJ2-3, with D possibly matching TRBD1 (5 bases). V was clipped by 1 base and J by 6 bases, with 5 bases between them. CDR3 size: 12 residues. Germline V gene sequence: CDR1 SNHLY, CDR2 FYNNEI. The CDR3 bases are TGTGCCAGCAGTGAAGAGGGGGATACGCAGTATTTT. This encodes CASSEEGDTQYF.

V is TRBV7-9 and J is TRBJ2-1; TRBD2 agrees at 8 bases. This CDR3 contains 14 residues. The J segment lost 10 bases and the V segment lost 6 bases, leaving 11 bases of the junction unmatched. Germline lookup yields CDR1 SEHNR and CDR2 FQNEAQ (reference sequence). The CDR3 is CASSSTIAGWEQFF. DNA of the CDR3: TGTGCCAGCAGTTCAACAATAGCGGGATGGGAGCAGTTCTTC.

The chain has TRBV7-2 and TRBJ2-7, with TRBD2 identical over 7 bases. This CDR3 is 15 amino acids long. Germline-derived CDR1 and CDR2 are SGHTA and FQGNSA. The J segment lost 4 bases and the V segment lost 0 bases, leaving 6 bases of the junction unmatched. In DNA, the CDR3 is TGTGCCAGCAGCTTAGCTGCGGGAGACGAGTACGAGCAGTACTTC. The encoded protein is CASSLAAGDEYEQYF.

A single count supports this clone. V gene TRBV6-1 combines with J gene TRBJ2-7, with TRBD1 matching 11 bases. The CDR3 is 15 amino acids. With 11 bases clipped from V and 5 bases from J, the junction kept 14 bases outside the gene matches. Looked up from germline, CDR1 is MNHNS and CDR2 is SASEGT. CDR3 amino acids: CALHPPGQGGNEQYF. CDR3 bases: TGTGCCTTACACCCGCCGGGACAGGGGGGCAACGAGCAGTACTTC.

The chain couples TRBV4-2 to TRBJ1-2, with D possibly TRBD1 on 6 matching bases. Germline loops: CDR1 LGHNA, CDR2 YNFKEQ. The V gene lost 0 bases and the J gene lost 6 bases, with 14 bases spanning the gap. The CDR3 covers 15 residues. In nucleotides, the CDR3 is TGTGCCAGCAGCCAAGATCTACAGGGTGGGGATGGCTACACCTTC. As protein: CASSQDLQGGDGYTF.

This chain joins TRBV5-5 and TRBJ2-2, with TRBD2 matching over 10 bases. CDR3 length equals 16 residues. Trimming at V came to 4 bases and at J to 7 bases, leaving 10 bases not matched to a gene. Per the germline V gene, CDR1 is SGHKS and CDR2 is YYEKEE (reference sequence). CDR3 in amino acids: CASSASGTSDVGELFF. CDR3 nucleotide sequence: TGTGCCAGCAGCGCATCCGGGACTAGCGACGTCGGGGAGCTGTTTTTT.